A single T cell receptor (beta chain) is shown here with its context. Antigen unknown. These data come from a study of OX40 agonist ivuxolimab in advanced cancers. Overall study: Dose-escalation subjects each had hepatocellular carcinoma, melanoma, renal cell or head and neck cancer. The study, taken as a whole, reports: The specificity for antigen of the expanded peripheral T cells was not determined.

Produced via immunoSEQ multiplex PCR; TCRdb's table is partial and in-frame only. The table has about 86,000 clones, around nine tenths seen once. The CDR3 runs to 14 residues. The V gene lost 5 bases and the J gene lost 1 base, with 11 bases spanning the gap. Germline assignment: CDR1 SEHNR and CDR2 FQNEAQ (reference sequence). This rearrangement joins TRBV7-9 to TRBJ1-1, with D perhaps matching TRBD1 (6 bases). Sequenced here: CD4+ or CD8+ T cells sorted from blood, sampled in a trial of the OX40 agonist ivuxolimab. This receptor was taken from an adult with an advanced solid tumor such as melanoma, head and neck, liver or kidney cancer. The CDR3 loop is CASSPRGRNTEAFF. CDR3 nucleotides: TGTGCCAGCAGCCCCAGGGGAAGGAACACTGAAGCTTTCTTT.